This T cell receptor beta chain came from a study of OX40 agonist ivuxolimab in advanced cancers. TCRdb keeps only in-frame clones here, not all; method: immunoSEQ multiplex PCR. This table holds tens of thousands of clones, about 88% found once. The CDR3 has 16 residues. V lost 7 bases and J lost 4; bases outside the gene matches: 14. From germline, CDR1 is SGHRS and CDR2 YFSETQ. The TCR originated in an adult with an advanced solid tumor such as melanoma, head and neck, liver or kidney cancer. The J gene is TRBJ2-3, the V gene TRBV5-1, with 8 positions matching TRBD1. The sample was CD4+ or CD8+ T cells sorted from blood, taken in a trial of the OX40 agonist ivuxolimab. The CDR3 here is CASSEIGQGASDTQYF. The CDR3 bases are TGCGCCAGCTCAGAAATTGGGCAGGGGGCTTCAGATACGCAGTATTTT.